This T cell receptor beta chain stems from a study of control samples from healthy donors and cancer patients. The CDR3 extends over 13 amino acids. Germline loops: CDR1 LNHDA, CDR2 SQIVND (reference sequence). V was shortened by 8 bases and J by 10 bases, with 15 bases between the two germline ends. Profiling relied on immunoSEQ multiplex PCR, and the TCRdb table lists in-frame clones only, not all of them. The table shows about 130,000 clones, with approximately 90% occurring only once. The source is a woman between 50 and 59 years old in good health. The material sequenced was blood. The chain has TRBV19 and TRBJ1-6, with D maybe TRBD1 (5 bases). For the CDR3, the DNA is TGTGCCAGTGTGTCGCAGGGAAACTCACCCCTCCACTTT. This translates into CASVSQGNSPLHF.